The 18 T cell receptor beta chains listed next were all sequenced from one sample in a study of cytomegalovirus exposure and HLA in healthy donors. The PCR had 60 Vbeta and 13 Jbeta primers. Some clones are missing from TCRdb's copy, which holds only in-frame ones; the method was immunoSEQ multiplex PCR. Seen here are about 85,000 clones, more than 75% observed once, and the top ten hold around 25%. The material sequenced was PBMCs. All receptors come from a woman aged 50 to 60 in good health and CMV-seropositive.

The J gene is TRBJ2-7, the V gene TRBV5-4; 9 nucleotides match TRBD2. Per germline, CDR1 SGHNT and CDR2 YYREEE (reference sequence). The CDR3 is 16 amino acids. J was trimmed by 0 bases and V by 0 bases; bases with no gene match: 4. The CDR3 is CASSLGGGGASYEQYF. As DNA, the CDR3 is TGTGCCAGCAGCTTGGGAGGCGGGGGGGCCTCCTACGAGCAGTACTTC.

This clone was seen just once. The J gene is TRBJ1-1, the V gene TRBV6-5, with D unclear. Germline assignment: CDR1 MNHEY and CDR2 SVGAGI. CDR3 length: 14 amino acids. V lost 5 bases to trimming and J lost 1 base, with 11 bases between them. CDR3 coding DNA: TGTGCCAGCAGTCATGCCGGGAGGAACACTGAAGCTTTCTTT. It specifies CASSHAGRNTEAFF.

The V gene is TRBV19, the J gene TRBJ1-1, with 10 bases that match TRBD1. This CDR3 has 15 residues. V dropped 7 bases and J dropped 2; count of bases not matched to a gene: 7. CDR1 and CDR2 (germline): LNHDA, SQIVND (reference sequence). DNA of the CDR3: TGTGCCAGTACCCCGGACAGGGGGGCCAACACTGAAGCTTTCTTT. Protein sequence: CASTPDRGANTEAFF.

The chain carries TRBV9 and TRBJ1-3; D is undetermined. The CDR3 extends over 16 amino acids. The germline V and J ends were trimmed by 0 bases and 1 base, with 11 bases remaining between them. Germline V CDR1 and CDR2: SGDLS, YYNGEE. CDR3 in amino acids: CASSVDSVSSGNTIYF. For the CDR3, the DNA is TGTGCCAGCAGCGTAGATTCAGTTTCTTCTGGAAACACCATATATTTT.

The chain has TRBV19 and TRBJ1-2; possibly TRBD1 for D (5 bases). This CDR3 has 14 residues. From germline, CDR1 is LNHDA and CDR2 SQIVND (reference sequence). V was pared by 3 bases and J by 7 bases, with 15 bases between. CDR3 loop: CASSIPDSLSGYTF. The DNA for the CDR3 is TGTGCCAGTAGTATCCCTGACAGCCTTAGTGGCTACACCTTC.

The J gene is TRBJ2-7, the V gene TRBV19; 8 bases match TRBD1. Germline V gene lookup returns CDR1 LNHDA and CDR2 SQIVND (reference sequence). The CDR3 contains 15 residues. V was clipped by 7 bases and J by 1 base; unmatched bases: 9. DNA for the CDR3: TGTGCCAGTACCTTACAGGGGGATCGATCCTACGAGCAGTACTTC. This gives the protein CASTLQGDRSYEQYF.

The rearrangement joins TRBV2 to TRBJ1-2, with 7 bases fitting TRBD1. The CDR3 runs 17 residues. V shed 11 bases and J 1 base; nucleotides not matched to a gene: 19. In germline, CDR1 is SNHLY, CDR2 FYNNEI. The CDR3 sequence: CAGPFGRQGTFNYGYTF. For the CDR3, the DNA is TGTGCCGGACCATTTGGGAGACAGGGAACGTTTAACTATGGCTACACCTTC.

This CDR3 is CASSPRMNTEAFF. CDR3 in DNA: TGTGCCAGCAGCCCCAGGATGAACACTGAAGCTTTCTTT. This rearrangement joins TRBV5-8 to TRBJ1-1; D unresolved. The V end lost 4 bases, the J end lost 0 bases, and 7 bases lay between the germline ends. CDR1 is SGHTS, CDR2 YDEGEE, per germline. This CDR3 has 13 amino acids.

The V and J genes are TRBV11-2 and TRBJ2-7, with 8 bases that match TRBD2. This CDR3 is 15 amino acids long. From germline, CDR1 is SGHAT and CDR2 FQNNGV. Trimming cost V 6 bases and J 4 bases; bases outside gene matches: 11. The chain's CDR3 is CASSYTSGSFYEQYV. DNA of the CDR3: TGTGCCAGCAGTTATACTAGCGGATCCTTTTACGAGCAGTACGTC.

The count of this clone is one. V usage is TRBV15 and J usage is TRBJ2-1, with D possibly TRBD2 on 6 matching bases. CDR1 is LNHNV and CDR2 is YYDKDF in the germline V gene (reference sequence). V lost 4 bases, J lost 5 bases, and 15 bases lay in between. This CDR3 has 15 residues. CDR3 region: CATSTLASANNEQFF. As DNA, the CDR3 is TGTGCCACCAGCACATTAGCTAGCGCCAACAATGAGCAGTTCTTC.

The CDR3 sequence: CASSFRDRNYNEQFF. CDR3 nucleotides: TGTGCCAGCAGCTTCCGGGACAGGAACTACAATGAGCAGTTCTTC. This rearrangement joins TRBV11-1 to TRBJ2-1, with TRBD1 matching 8 bases. CDR1 and CDR2 (germline): SGHAT, FQDESV (reference sequence). The CDR3 consists of 15 residues. V lost 3 bases and J lost 3; bases outside the gene matches: 4.

The chain has TRBV19 and TRBJ1-5, with a possible D match to TRBD1 (6 bases). The germline V and J ends were trimmed by 3 bases and 6 bases, with 15 bases remaining between them. This CDR3 region has 15 residues. Looked up from germline, CDR1 is LNHDA and CDR2 is SQIVND (reference sequence). CDR3 DNA: TGTGCCAGTAGTATTAATGGGGGCACGGGTCAGCCCCAGCATTTT. It codes for CASSINGGTGQPQHF.

The DNA of the CDR3 is TGTGCCTGGAGTACGGACTCCTGGGCCATGAACACTGAAGCTTTCTTT. Translation gives CAWSTDSWAMNTEAFF. The chain couples TRBV30 to TRBJ1-1; unclear D gene. CDR3 length: 16 amino acids. Per germline, CDR1 GTSNPN and CDR2 SVGIG (reference sequence). The ends were cut back, 2 bases at V and 0 bases at J, with 16 bases in the middle.

The V and J genes are TRBV6-5 and TRBJ2-1, with 8 bases aligning to TRBD1. Germline V CDR1 and CDR2: MNHEY, SVGAGI. The CDR3 is 15 amino acids. The trim removed 5 bases at V and 0 bases at J, leaving 3 bases unmatched. The CDR3 DNA follows: TGTGCCAGCAGTCCTACAGGGGGCTCCTACAATGAGCAGTTCTTC. Translating it yields CASSPTGGSYNEQFF.

The chain links TRBV19 to TRBJ2-1; 10 nucleotides line up with TRBD2. Looked up from germline, CDR1 is LNHDA and CDR2 is SQIVND (reference sequence). This CDR3 comprises 16 residues. Trimming removed 0 bases from V and 8 bases from J; junction bases left unmatched: 7. The CDR3 loop is CASSIELAGVGYEQFF. The DNA of the CDR3 is TGTGCCAGTAGTATAGAGCTAGCGGGAGTGGGCTATGAGCAGTTCTTC.

Turning to this clone: Other DNA sequences of this sample code for an identical CDR3. The chain joins TRBV11-3 to TRBJ2-2, with TRBD2 matching 10 bases. J gave up 3 bases and V 7 bases, and 5 bases lay outside the gene matches. Germline V gives CDR1 SGHNT, CDR2 YENEEA. The CDR3 runs to 15 residues. CDR3 sequence: CASTGLAGDTGELFF. The CDR3, as DNA: TGTGCCAGCACCGGGCTAGCGGGAGACACCGGGGAGCTGTTTTTT. Full variable domain (outside the CDR3, taken from reference TRBV11-3 and TRBJ2-2): EAGVVQSPRYKIIEKKQPVAFWCNPISGHNTLYWYLQNLGQGPELLIRYENEEAVDDSQLPKDRFSAERLKGVDSTLKIQPAELGDSAVYLCASTGLAGDTGELFFGEGSRLTVL.

J is TRBJ1-6 and V is TRBV7-8; TRBD1 matches 7 bases. Germline V gene data show CDR1 as SGHVS and CDR2 as FQNEAQ. The junction had 3 bases not matched to a gene; V was cut back by 4 bases and J by 0 bases. This CDR3 contains 16 residues. CDR3 DNA: TGTGCCAGCAGCTCCAGGGGGAGCTCCTATAATTCACCCCTCCACTTT. It codes for CASSSRGSSYNSPLHF.

CDR3 nucleotides: TGTGCCAGCAGTGCCGGCGGGGTTGGGCCCCAGCATTTT. Translated: CASSAGGVGPQHF. The chain couples TRBV6-1 to TRBJ1-5; D gene uncertain. V gave up 4 bases and J gave up 9 bases, with 13 bases separating them. The CDR3 sequence is 13 residues long. The germline V gene has CDR1 MNHNS and CDR2 SASEGT.